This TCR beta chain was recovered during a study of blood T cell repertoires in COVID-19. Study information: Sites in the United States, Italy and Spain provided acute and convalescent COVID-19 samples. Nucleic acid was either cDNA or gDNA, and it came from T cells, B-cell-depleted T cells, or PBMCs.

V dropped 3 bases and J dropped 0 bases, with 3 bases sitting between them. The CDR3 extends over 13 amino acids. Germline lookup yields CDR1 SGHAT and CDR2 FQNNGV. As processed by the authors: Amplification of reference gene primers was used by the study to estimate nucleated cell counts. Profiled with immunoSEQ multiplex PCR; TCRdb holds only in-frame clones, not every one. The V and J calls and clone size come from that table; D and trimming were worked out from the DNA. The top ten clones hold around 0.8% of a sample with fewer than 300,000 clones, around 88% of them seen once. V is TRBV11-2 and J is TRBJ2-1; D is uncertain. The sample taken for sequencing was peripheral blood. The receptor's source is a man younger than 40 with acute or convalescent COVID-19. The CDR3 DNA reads TGTGCCAGCAGCTTGAGCTCCTACAATGAGCAGTTCTTC. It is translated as CASSLSSYNEQFF.